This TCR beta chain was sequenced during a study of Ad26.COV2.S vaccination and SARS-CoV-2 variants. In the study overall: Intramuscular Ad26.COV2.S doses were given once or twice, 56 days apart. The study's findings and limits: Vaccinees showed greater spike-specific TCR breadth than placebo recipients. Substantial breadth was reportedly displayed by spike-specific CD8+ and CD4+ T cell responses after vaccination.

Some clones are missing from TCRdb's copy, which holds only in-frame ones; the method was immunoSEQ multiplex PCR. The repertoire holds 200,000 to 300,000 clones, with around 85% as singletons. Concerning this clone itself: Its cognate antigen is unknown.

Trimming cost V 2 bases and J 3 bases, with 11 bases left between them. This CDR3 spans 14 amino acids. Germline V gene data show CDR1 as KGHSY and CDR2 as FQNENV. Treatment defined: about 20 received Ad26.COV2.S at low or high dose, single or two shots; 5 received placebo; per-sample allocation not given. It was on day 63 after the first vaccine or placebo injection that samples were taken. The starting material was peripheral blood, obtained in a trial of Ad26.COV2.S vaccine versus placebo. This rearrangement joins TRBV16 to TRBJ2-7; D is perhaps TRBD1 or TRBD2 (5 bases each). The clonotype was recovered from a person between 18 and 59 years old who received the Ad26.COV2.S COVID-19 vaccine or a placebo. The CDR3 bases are TGTGCCAGCAGCCAAGAAGGGACGGACTACGAGCAGTACGTC. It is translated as CASSQEGTDYEQYV.